This TCR beta chain was identified during a study of a mutant IDH1 vaccine in newly diagnosed glioma (dated by TCRdb to the early 2020s). Looking at the study overall: Of the 32 patients who were treated, approximately 60% were male and roughly 38% were female, and the mean age was around 40 years. Six visits were used for peripheral blood collection: V03 (baseline), V05, V07, V10, V12 and V13. For exploratory analyses, roughly 25 treated patients had longitudinal TCRB deep sequencing done wherever samples were available. Before enrollment, patients had received standard therapy of radiotherapy alone, temozolomide alone, or radiochemotherapy with temozolomide; most received the combination. The study at large found these results: Availability determined which PBMC samples were chosen for TCRB deep sequencing. Vaccine-induced immune responses across multiple MHC alleles were detected in over 85% of patients. It was noted by the authors that analyses of patient blood samples could not be reproduced owing to sample limitations. Pseudoprogression appeared unrelated to alterations in the top peripheral T cell clonotypes detected by TCRB sequencing.

The time point label for this specimen denotes: baseline, week 1 (first vaccination visit). The treatment or condition tag for this specimen amounts to: pre-vaccination baseline after standard-of-care therapy. Newly diagnosed WHO grade 3 or 4 IDH1-mutant astrocytomas showing loss of nuclear ATRX were present in the donors. The samples were drawn from NOA16, a multicentre, single-arm, open-label phase I trial in Germany that tested a mutant IDH1 peptide vaccine in humans for the first time. For immunogenicity testing, the blood drawn at visit V03 was used as the baseline sample. Genomic DNA for TCRB sequencing was extracted from EDTA blood using the DNeasy Blood and Tissue Kit. The method was the immunoSEQ multiplex PCR assay. Following the manufacturer's protocol, the hsTCRB Kit was used to amplify rearranged TCR beta chain sequences. An Illumina MiSeq was used to sequence the TCRB libraries. As for the original processing: The kit vendor's proprietary platform handled demultiplexing, trimming and gene mapping. The table comes from immuneACCESS by way of TCRdb, which keeps in-frame sequences with V and J called. Part of the clones is missing from these tables; in studies checked, under half for an unresolved V gene and the rest for unknown reasons. D and trimming come from the DNA, and the V and J calls and clone size come from that table. Counted in this sample were about 66,000 clones; roughly 85% of them appeared once. The ten largest account for over 2.5% of the sample.

Trimming removed 6 bases from V and 1 base from J; the gene matches leave 6 bases unexplained. As encoded in the germline V gene, CDR1 is MNHNS while CDR2 is SASEGT. Reading from cysteine to phenylalanine, the CDR3 counts 15 amino acids. Kept here is only the CDR3 DNA, which spans 45 bases and is read in frame from base 1. Turning to this clone: Its antigen is not yet known. Base-call qualities are not available, and no considerably larger clone is one nucleotide away.

Rearrangement joined TRBV6-1 to TRBJ2-1; a stretch of 7 junction bases matches TRBD2. The receptor's source is a man younger than 45 with glioma. The material sequenced was PBMCs, taken from a glioma patient treated with radiotherapy, temozolomide or both. The CDR3 region reads CASRDGLESYNEQFF. The nucleotides read TGTGCCAGCAGGGACGGACTAGAGTCCTACAATGAGCAGTTCTTC.